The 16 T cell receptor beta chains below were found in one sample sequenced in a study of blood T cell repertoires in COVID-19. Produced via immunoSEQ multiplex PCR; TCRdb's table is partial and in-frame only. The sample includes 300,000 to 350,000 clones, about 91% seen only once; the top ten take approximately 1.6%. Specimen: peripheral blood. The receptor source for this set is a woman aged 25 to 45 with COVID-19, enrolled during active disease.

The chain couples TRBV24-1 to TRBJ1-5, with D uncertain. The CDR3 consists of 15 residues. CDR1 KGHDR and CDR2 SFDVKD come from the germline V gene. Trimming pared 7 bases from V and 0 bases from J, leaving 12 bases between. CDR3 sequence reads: CATSDPQNSNQPQHF. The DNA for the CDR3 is TGTGCCACCAGCGACCCACAGAATAGCAATCAGCCCCAGCATTTT.

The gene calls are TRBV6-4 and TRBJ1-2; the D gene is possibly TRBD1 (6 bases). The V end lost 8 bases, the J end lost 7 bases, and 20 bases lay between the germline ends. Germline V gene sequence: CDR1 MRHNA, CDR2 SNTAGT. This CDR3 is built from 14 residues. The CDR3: CASRTDRSVGGYTF. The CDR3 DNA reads TGTGCCAGCCGCACCGACAGGTCTGTCGGTGGCTACACCTTC.

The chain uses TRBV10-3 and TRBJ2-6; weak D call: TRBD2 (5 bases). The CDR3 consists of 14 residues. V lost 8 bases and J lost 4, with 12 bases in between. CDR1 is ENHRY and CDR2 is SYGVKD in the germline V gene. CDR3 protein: CAIRGAAGANVLTF. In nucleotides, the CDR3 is TGTGCCATCCGTGGAGCGGCGGGGGCCAACGTCCTGACTTTC.

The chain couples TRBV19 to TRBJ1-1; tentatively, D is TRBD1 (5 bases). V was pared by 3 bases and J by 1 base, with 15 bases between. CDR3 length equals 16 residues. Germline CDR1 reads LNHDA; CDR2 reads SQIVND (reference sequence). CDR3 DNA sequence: TGTGCCAGTAGTATCCGGGTTGGGGCAAAGAACACTGAAGCTTTCTTT. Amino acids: CASSIRVGAKNTEAFF.

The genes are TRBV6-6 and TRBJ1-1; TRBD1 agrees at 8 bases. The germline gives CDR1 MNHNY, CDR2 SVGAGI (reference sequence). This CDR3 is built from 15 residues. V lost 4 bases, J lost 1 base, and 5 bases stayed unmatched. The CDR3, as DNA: TGTGCCAGCAGTTTAGGACAGGGCCGGAACACTGAAGCTTTCTTT. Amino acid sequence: CASSLGQGRNTEAFF.

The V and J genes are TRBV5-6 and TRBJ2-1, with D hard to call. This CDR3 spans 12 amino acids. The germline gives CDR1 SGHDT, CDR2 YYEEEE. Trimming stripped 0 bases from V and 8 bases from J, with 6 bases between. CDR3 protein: CASSLASDEQFF. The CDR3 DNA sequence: TGTGCCAGCAGCTTGGCCTCCGATGAGCAGTTCTTC.

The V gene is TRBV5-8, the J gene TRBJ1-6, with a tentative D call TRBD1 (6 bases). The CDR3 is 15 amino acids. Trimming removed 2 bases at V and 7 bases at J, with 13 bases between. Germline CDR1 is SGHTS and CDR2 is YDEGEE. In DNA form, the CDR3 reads TGTGCCAGCAGCTTTATCAGGGGCCGCAATTCACCCCTCCACTTT. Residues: CASSFIRGRNSPLHF.

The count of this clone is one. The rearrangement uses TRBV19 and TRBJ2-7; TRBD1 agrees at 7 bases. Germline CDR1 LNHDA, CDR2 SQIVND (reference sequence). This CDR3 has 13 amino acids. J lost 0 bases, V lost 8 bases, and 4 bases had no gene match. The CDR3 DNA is TGTGCCAGTTGGGGGACAGACTCCTACGAGCAGTACTTC. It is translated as CASWGTDSYEQYF.

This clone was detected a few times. The CDR3 reads CASSLLAGESYNEQFF. For the CDR3, the DNA is TGTGCCAGCAGCCTTCTAGCGGGGGAATCCTACAATGAGCAGTTCTTC. V usage is TRBV27 and J usage is TRBJ2-1, with TRBD2 matching over 10 bases. This CDR3 spans 16 amino acids. Germline V gene sequence: CDR1 MNHEY, CDR2 SMNVEV (reference sequence). The trim removed 6 bases at V and 1 base at J, leaving 6 bases unmatched.

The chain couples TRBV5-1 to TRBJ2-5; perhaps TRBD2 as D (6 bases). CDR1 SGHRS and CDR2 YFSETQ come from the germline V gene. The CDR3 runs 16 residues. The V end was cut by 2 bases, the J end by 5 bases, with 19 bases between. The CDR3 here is CASSLMKTRGLETQYF. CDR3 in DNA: TGCGCCAGCAGCTTAATGAAGACTAGAGGATTGGAGACCCAGTACTTC.

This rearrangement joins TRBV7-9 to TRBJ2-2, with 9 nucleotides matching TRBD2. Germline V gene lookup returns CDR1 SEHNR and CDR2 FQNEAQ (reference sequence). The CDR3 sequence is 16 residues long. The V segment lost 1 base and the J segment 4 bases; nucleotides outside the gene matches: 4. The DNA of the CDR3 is TGTGCCAGCAGCTTAGGGAGCGGGGGGATCACCGGGGAGCTGTTTTTT. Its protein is CASSLGSGGITGELFF.

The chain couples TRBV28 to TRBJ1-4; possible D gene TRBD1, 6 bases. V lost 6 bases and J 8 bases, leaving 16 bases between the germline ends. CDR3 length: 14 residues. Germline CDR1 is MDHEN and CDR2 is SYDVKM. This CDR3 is CASRLGAAREKLFF. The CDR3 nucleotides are TGTGCCAGCAGATTGGGGGCGGCGAGGGAAAAACTGTTTTTT.

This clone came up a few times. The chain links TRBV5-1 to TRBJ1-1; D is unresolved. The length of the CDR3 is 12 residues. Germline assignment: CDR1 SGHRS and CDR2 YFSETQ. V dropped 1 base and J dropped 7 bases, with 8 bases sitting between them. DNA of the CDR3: TGCGCCAGCAGCTTGACTGCCGATGAAGCTTTCTTT. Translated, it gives CASSLTADEAFF. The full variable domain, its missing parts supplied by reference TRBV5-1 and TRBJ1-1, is KAGVTQTPRYLIKTRGQQVTLSCSPISGHRSVSWYQQTPGQGLQFLFEYFSETQRNKGNFPGRFSGRQFSNSRSEMNVSTLELGDSALYLCASSLTADEAFFGQGTRLTVV.

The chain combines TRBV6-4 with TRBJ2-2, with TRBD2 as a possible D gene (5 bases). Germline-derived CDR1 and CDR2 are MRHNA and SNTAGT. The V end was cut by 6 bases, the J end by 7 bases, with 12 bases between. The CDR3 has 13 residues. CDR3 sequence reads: CASSQEENGELFF. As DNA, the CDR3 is TGTGCCAGCAGCCAGGAGGAAAACGGGGAGCTGTTTTTT.

CDR3 coding DNA: TGTGCCAGCTCATCAGCGGGTGAAAAACTGTTTTTT. Its protein product is CASSSAGEKLFF. The V and J genes are TRBV18 and TRBJ1-4; D ambiguous. There are 12 residues in the CDR3. Trimming pared 5 bases from V and 7 bases from J, leaving 8 bases between. CDR1 KGHSH and CDR2 LQKENI come from the germline V gene.

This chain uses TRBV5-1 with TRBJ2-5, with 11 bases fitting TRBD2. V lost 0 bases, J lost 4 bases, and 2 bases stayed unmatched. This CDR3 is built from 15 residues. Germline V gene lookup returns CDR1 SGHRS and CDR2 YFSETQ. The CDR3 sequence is CASSLELAGAETQYF. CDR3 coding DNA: TGCGCCAGCAGCTTGGAACTAGCGGGGGCAGAGACCCAGTACTTC.